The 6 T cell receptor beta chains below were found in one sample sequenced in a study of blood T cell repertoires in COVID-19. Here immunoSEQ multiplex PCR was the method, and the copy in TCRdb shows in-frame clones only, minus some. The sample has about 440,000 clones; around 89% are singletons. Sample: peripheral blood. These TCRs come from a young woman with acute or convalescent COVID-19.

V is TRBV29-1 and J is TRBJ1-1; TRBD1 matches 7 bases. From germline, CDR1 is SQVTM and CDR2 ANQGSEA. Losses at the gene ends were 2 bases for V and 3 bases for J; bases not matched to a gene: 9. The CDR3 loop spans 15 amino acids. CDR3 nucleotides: TGCAGCGTTGAAAGGGTAGGGGGCCGGTACACTGAAGCTTTCTTT. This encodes CSVERVGGRYTEAFF.

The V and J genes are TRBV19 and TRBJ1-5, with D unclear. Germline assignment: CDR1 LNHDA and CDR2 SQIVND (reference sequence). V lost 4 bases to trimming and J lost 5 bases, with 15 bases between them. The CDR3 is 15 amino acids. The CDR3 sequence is CASSNFRGPYQPQHF. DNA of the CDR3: TGTGCCAGTAGTAATTTCAGAGGCCCTTATCAGCCCCAGCATTTT.

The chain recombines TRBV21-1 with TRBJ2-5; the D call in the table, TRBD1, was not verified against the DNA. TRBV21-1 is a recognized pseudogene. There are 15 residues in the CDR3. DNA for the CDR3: TGTGCCAGCAGCAACTCAGGGACAGCGAAAGAGACCCAGTACTTC. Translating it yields CASSNSGTAKETQYF.

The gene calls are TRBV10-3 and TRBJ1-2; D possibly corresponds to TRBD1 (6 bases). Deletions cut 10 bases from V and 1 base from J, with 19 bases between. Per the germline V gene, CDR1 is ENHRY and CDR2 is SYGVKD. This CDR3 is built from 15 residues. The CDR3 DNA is TGTGCCACCATGGGGATTACAGGGAATAACTATGGCTACACCTTC. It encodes CATMGITGNNYGYTF.

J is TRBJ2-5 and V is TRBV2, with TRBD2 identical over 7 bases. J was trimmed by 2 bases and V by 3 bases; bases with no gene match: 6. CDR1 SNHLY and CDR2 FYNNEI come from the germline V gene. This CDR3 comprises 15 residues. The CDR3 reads CASSESRGEQETQYF. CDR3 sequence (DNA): TGTGCCAGCAGTGAGTCTCGGGGGGAACAAGAGACCCAGTACTTC.

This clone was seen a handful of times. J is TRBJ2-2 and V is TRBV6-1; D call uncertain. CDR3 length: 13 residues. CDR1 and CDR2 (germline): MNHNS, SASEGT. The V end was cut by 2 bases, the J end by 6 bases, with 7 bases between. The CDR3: CASSEYSAGELFF. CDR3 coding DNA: TGTGCCAGCAGTGAATATAGTGCCGGGGAGCTGTTTTTT.